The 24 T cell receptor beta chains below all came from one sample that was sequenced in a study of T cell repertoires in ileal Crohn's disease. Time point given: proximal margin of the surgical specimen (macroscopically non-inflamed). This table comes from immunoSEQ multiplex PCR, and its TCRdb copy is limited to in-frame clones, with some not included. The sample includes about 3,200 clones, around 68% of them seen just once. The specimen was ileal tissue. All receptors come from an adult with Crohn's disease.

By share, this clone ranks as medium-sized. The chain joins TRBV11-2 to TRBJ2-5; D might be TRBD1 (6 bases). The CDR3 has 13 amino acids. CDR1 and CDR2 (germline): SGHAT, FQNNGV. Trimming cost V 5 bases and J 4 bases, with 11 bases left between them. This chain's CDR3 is CASSMGAGETQYF. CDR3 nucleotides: TGTGCCAGCAGCATGGGGGCGGGAGAGACCCAGTACTTC.

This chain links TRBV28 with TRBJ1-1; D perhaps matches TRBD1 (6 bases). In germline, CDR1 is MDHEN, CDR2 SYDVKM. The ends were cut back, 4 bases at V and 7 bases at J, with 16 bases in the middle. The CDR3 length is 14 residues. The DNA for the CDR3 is TGTGCCAGCAGTTATCTAGGGACAAAGTATGAAGCTTTCTTT. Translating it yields CASSYLGTKYEAFF.

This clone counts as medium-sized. The CDR3 loop is CASSTDRGWTEAFF. CDR3 sequence (DNA): TGTGCCAGTAGTACCGACAGGGGGTGGACTGAAGCTTTCTTT. The V and J genes are TRBV19 and TRBJ1-1; 9 nucleotides match TRBD1. With V trimmed by 4 bases and J by 5 bases, 5 bases remained unmatched. The CDR3 spans 14 residues. Germline V gives CDR1 LNHDA, CDR2 SQIVND (reference sequence).

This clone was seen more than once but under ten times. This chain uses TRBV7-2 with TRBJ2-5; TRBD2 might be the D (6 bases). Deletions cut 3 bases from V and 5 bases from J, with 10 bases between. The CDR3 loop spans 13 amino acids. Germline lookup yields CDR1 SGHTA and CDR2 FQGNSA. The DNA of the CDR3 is TGTGCCAGCAGCTTGGGGGGATCGGAGACCCAGTACTTC. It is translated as CASSLGGSETQYF.

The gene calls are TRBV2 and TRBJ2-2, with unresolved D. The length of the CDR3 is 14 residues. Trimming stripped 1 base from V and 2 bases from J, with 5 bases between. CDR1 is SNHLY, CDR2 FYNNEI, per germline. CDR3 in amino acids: CASSEEVNTGELFF. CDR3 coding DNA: TGTGCCAGCAGTGAAGAAGTTAACACCGGGGAGCTGTTTTTT.

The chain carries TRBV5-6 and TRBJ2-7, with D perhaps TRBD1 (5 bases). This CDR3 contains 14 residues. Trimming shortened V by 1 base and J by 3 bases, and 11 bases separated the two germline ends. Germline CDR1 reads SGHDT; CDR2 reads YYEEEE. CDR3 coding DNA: TGTGCCAGCAGCTTGACCAGGGATCTCTACGAGCAGTACGTC. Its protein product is CASSLTRDLYEQYV.

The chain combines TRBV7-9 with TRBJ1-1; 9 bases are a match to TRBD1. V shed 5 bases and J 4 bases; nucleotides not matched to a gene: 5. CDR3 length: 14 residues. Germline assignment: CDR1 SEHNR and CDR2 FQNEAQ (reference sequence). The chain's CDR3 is CASSETGGATEAFF. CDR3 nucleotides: TGTGCCAGCAGCGAGACAGGGGGGGCCACTGAAGCTTTCTTT.

Written as DNA, the CDR3 is TGTGCCAGCAGCTTACAAGGGGGCGATACTGAAGCTTTCTTT. It encodes CASSLQGGDTEAFF. J is TRBJ1-1 and V is TRBV7-3; 7 nucleotides align to TRBD1. Unmatched junction bases numbered 5, after V lost 2 bases and J lost 5 bases. Germline CDR1 reads SGHTA; CDR2 reads FQGTGA. The CDR3 loop spans 14 amino acids.

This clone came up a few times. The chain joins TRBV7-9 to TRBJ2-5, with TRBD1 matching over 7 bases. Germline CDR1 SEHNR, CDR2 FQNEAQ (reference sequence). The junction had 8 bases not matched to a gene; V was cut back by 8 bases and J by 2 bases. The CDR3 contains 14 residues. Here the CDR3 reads CASCLTGRQETQYF. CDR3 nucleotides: TGTGCCAGCTGCCTGACAGGGCGACAAGAGACCCAGTACTTC.

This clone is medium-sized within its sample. Here the CDR3 reads CASSPQGAGNQPQHF. The CDR3 coding sequence is TGTGCCAGCTCACCACAGGGGGCAGGCAATCAGCCCCAGCATTTT. The J gene is TRBJ1-5, the V gene TRBV18, with 7 bases identical to TRBD1. CDR3 length: 15 residues. V lost 1 base and J lost 2; bases outside the gene matches: 2. Germline V gives CDR1 KGHSH, CDR2 LQKENI.

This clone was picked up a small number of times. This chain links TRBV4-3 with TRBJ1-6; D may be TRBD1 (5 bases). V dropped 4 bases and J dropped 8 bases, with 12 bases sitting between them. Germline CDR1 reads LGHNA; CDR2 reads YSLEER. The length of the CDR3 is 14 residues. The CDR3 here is CASSLMGEDSPLHF. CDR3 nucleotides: TGCGCCAGCAGCCTCATGGGGGAGGATTCACCCCTCCACTTT.

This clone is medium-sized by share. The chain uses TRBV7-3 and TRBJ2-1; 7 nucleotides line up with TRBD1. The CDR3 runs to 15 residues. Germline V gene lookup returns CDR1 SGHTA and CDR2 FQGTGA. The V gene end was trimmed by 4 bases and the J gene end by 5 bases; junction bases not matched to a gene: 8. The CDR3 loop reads CASSSRQGLNNEQFF. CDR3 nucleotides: TGTGCCAGCAGCTCCCGACAGGGATTAAACAATGAGCAGTTCTTC.

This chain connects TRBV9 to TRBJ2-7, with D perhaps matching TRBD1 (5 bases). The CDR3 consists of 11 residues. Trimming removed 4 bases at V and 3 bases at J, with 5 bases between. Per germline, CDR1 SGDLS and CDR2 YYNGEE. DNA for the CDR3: TGTGCCAGCAGCCAGGGCTACGAGCAGTACTTC. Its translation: CASSQGYEQYF.

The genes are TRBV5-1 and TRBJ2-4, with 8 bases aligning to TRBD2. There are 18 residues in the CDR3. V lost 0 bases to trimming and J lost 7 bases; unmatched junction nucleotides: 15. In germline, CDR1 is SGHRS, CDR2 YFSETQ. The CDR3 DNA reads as TGCGCCAGCAGCTTGGTCCTTGGGACTAGGGGAGAGAGGAACATTCAGTACTTC. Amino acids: CASSLVLGTRGERNIQYF.

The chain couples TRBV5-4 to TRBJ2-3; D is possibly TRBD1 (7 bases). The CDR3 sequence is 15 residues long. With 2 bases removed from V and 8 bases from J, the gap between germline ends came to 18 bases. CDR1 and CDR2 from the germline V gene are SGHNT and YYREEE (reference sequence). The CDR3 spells CASSFRQGGLGTQYF. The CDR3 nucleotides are TGTGCCAGCAGCTTCAGACAGGGAGGTTTGGGTACGCAGTATTTT.

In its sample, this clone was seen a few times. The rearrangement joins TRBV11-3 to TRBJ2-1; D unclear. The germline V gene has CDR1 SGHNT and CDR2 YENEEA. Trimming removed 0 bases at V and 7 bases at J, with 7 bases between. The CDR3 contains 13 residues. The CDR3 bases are TGTGCCAGCAGCTTAGACAGCGAGAATGAGCAGTTCTTC. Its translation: CASSLDSENEQFF. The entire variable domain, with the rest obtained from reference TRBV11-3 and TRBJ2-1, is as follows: EAGVVQSPRYKIIEKKQPVAFWCNPISGHNTLYWYLQNLGQGPELLIRYENEEAVDDSQLPKDRFSAERLKGVDSTLKIQPAELGDSAVYLCASSLDSENEQFFGPGTRLTVL.

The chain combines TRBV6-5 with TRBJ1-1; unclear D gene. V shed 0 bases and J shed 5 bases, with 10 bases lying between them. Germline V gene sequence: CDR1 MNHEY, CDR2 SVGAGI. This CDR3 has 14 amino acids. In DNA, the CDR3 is TGTGCCAGCAGTTACTCAGGGATTGGGACTGAAGCTTTCTTT. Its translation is CASSYSGIGTEAFF.

In DNA, the CDR3 is TGTGCCAGTAGTATAGATAATCTAGCCGGGGAGCTGTTTTTT. Translated, it gives CASSIDNLAGELFF. This chain links TRBV19 with TRBJ2-2, with unresolved D. Trimming took 0 bases from V and 6 from J, leaving 8 bases between them. Germline CDR1 reads LNHDA; CDR2 reads SQIVND (reference sequence). This CDR3 region has 14 residues.

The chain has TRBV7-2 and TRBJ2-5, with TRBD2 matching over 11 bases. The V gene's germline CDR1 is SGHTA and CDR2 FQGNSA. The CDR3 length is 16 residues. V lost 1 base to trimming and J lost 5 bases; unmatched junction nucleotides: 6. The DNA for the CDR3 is TGTGCCAGCAGCTTAGGGCTAGCGGGAGGACTGGAGACCCAGTACTTC. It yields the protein CASSLGLAGGLETQYF.

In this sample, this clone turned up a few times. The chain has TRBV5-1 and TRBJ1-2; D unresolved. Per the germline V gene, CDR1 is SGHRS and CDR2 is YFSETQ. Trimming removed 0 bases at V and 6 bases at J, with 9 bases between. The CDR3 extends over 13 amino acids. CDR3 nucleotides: TGCGCCAGCAGCTTGGGGATGGGTAATGGCTACACCTTC. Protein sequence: CASSLGMGNGYTF.

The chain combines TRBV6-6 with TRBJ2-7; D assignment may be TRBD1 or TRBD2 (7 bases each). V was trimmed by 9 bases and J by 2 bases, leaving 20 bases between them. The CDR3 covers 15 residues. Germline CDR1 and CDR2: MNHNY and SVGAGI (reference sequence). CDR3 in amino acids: CASLSGEGAPYEQYF. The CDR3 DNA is TGTGCCAGTCTAAGTGGGGAGGGGGCCCCCTACGAGCAGTACTTC.

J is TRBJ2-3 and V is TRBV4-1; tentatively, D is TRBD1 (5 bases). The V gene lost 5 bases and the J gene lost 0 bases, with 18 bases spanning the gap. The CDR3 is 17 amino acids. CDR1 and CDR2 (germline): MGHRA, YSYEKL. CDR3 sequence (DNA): TGCGCCAGCAGCTCCACTAAAGGGGCGATGAGCACAGATACGCAGTATTTT. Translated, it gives CASSSTKGAMSTDTQYF.

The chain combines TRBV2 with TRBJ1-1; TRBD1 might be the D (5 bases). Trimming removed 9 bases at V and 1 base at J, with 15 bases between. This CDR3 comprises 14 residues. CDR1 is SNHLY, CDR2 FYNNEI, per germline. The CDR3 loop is CASQSFGGNTEAFF. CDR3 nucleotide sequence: TGTGCCAGTCAGTCGTTTGGGGGGAACACTGAAGCTTTCTTT.

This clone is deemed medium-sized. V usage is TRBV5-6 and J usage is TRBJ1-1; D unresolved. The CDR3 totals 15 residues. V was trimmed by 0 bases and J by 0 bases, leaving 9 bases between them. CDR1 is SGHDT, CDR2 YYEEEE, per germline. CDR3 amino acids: CASSLEGRMNTEAFF. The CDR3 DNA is TGTGCCAGCAGCTTGGAGGGCAGGATGAACACTGAAGCTTTCTTT. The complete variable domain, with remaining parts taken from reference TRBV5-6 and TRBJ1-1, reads DAGVTQSPTHLIKTRGQQVTLRCSPKSGHDTVSWYQQALGQGPQFIFQYYEEEERQRGNFPDRFSGHQFPNYSSELNVNALLLGDSALYLCASSLEGRMNTEAFFGQGTRLTVV.